A single sample gave rise to the 2 T cell receptor beta chains below, sequenced in a study of T-cell reconstitution after alpha-beta-depleted transplantation in children. Unique molecular identifiers were incorporated during preparation of the TCRbeta library. TCRdb reprocessed the PCR reads via MiXCR and lists one record per CDR3 protein. The table lists 130,000 to 150,000 distinct CDR3 sequences, about 8.8% of them singletons. This specimen consisted of PBMCs, mostly from graft donor cells, obtained 180 days after TCRalphabeta/CD19-depleted stem cell transplant. The receptors derive from a female patient aged 2-10 years who had a stem cell transplant for congenital amegakaryocytic thrombocytopenia, so the T cells may come from the graft donor.

This clonotype was seen at least ten times. This sequence joins TRBV12-3 or TRBV12-4 and TRBJ1-2, with D unclear. The V gene lost 3 bases and the J gene lost 1 base, with 9 bases spanning the gap. CDR3 length: 14 residues. CDR3 coding DNA: TGTGCCAGCAGTTTCCGGGGTTATAACTATGGCTACACCTTC. Translating gives CASSFRGYNYGYTF.

J is TRBJ2-7 and V is TRBV20-1, with D perhaps matching TRBD1 (6 bases). The CDR3 sequence is 17 residues long. V was trimmed by 2 bases and J by 3 bases, leaving 23 bases between them. Looked up from germline, CDR1 is DFQATT and CDR2 is SNEGSKA (reference sequence). The CDR3 loop reads CSARTPSGALTYYEQYF. CDR3 sequence (DNA): TGCAGTGCTAGAACACCGTCAGGGGCTTTGACCTACTACGAGCAGTACTTC.